One sample yielded the 10 T cell receptor beta chains listed below, sequenced in a study of OX40 agonist ivuxolimab in advanced cancers. Produced via immunoSEQ multiplex PCR; TCRdb's table is partial and in-frame only. Of about 9,700 clones detected, roughly two thirds appear once; the ten largest clones hold approximately 30%. The material was CD4+ or CD8+ T cells sorted from blood, obtained in a trial of the OX40 agonist ivuxolimab. These receptors were obtained from an adult with an advanced solid tumor such as melanoma, head and neck, liver or kidney cancer.

The rearrangement joins TRBV7-8 to TRBJ1-3, with a tentative D call TRBD1 (6 bases). The CDR3 is made up of 16 amino acids. Germline values: CDR1 SGHVS, CDR2 FQNEAQ. V lost 2 bases to trimming and J lost 4 bases, with 15 bases between them. DNA for the CDR3: TGTGCCAGCAGCTTACCCCAGGGGTCAGGAGGAAACACCATATATTTT. This gives the protein CASSLPQGSGGNTIYF.

The chain joins TRBV7-9 to TRBJ2-5, with TRBD2 matching 7 bases. The germline V gene has CDR1 SEHNR and CDR2 FQNEAQ (reference sequence). The CDR3 spans 19 residues. The junction had 18 bases not matched to a gene; V was cut back by 3 bases and J by 2 bases. CDR3 coding DNA: TGTGCCAGCAGCTTCCCTAGCGGTCTAGCGGAGACCCTACAAGAGACCCAGTACTTC. Its translation is CASSFPSGLAETLQETQYF.

CDR3 amino acids: CASSSQGGLAEAFF. The DNA of the CDR3 is TGTGCCAGCAGCTCACAGGGTGGCCTCGCTGAAGCTTTCTTT. This sequence joins TRBV5-4 and TRBJ1-1; perhaps TRBD1 as D (6 bases). V shed 3 bases and J shed 6 bases, with 15 bases lying between them. Germline V gene lookup returns CDR1 SGHNT and CDR2 YYREEE (reference sequence). The CDR3 totals 14 residues.

The rearrangement joins TRBV6-5 to TRBJ2-4; tentative D call: TRBD2 (7 bases). V was clipped by 10 bases and J by 3 bases, with 16 bases between them. The CDR3 extends over 14 amino acids. Germline V CDR1 and CDR2: MNHEY, SVGAGI. The CDR3, as DNA: TGTGCCACCTTGGGGGGGCAAGGCAAAAACATTCAGTACTTC. Amino acid sequence: CATLGGQGKNIQYF.

This chain uses TRBV9 with TRBJ1-6; the D gene is possibly TRBD1 (6 bases). CDR1 is SGDLS and CDR2 is YYNGEE in the germline V gene. The CDR3 extends over 15 amino acids. Trimming removed 4 bases from V and 0 bases from J, with 8 bases in between. The CDR3 bases are TGTGCCAGCAGCCCCAGGGGCTCCTATAATTCACCCCTCCACTTT. As protein: CASSPRGSYNSPLHF.

The gene calls are TRBV27 and TRBJ2-5; D uncertain. This CDR3 is 16 amino acids long. Germline V gene sequence: CDR1 MNHEY, CDR2 SMNVEV (reference sequence). V gave up 5 bases and J gave up 3 bases, with 19 bases separating them. The CDR3 loop reads CASSPEVTTTKETQYF. Written as DNA, the CDR3 is TGTGCCAGCAGTCCCGAGGTAACGACAACAAAAGAGACCCAGTACTTC.

The rearrangement joins TRBV30 to TRBJ2-5; 7 nucleotides align to TRBD2. V trimming: 2 bases; J trimming: 5 bases; junction bases outside the gene matches: 14. CDR3 length equals 16 residues. Germline assignment: CDR1 GTSNPN and CDR2 SVGIG (reference sequence). This CDR3 reads CAWSPPAGLLPETQYF. The CDR3 DNA reads TGTGCCTGGAGTCCTCCAGCGGGGCTACTCCCGGAGACCCAGTACTTC. The full variable domain, completed using reference TRBV30 and TRBJ2-5, is SQTIHQWPATLVQPVGSPLSLECTVEGTSNPNLYWYRQAAGRGLQLLFYSVGIGQISSEVPQNLSASRPQDRQFILSSKKLLLSDSGFYLCAWSPPAGLLPETQYFGPGTRLLVL.

The chain couples TRBV6-6 to TRBJ1-1, with a possible D match to TRBD1 (5 bases). V shed 8 bases and J shed 5 bases, with 18 bases lying between them. CDR1 is MNHNY, CDR2 SVGAGI, per germline (reference sequence). The CDR3 runs 14 residues. CDR3 in DNA: TGTGCCAGCTTCGAAATGGGGGGTGGGACTGAAGCTTTCTTT. Residues: CASFEMGGGTEAFF.

This clone is large (0.1 to 1%) in the sample. The chain carries TRBV4-3 and TRBJ1-3; a possible D gene is TRBD1 (5 bases). Deletions cut 2 bases from V and 4 bases from J, with 9 bases between. Germline values: CDR1 LGHNA, CDR2 YSLEER. The CDR3 length is 14 residues. CDR3 DNA sequence: TGCGCCAGCAGCCAAACCAGGGACGGAAACACCATATATTTT. Translating it yields CASSQTRDGNTIYF.

This rearrangement joins TRBV29-1 to TRBJ1-2; D remains ambiguous. The germline CDR1 and CDR2 sequences are SQVTM and ANQGSEA. The CDR3 runs to 11 residues. Trimming removed 7 bases from V and 4 bases from J, with 10 bases in between. CDR3 coding DNA: TGCAGCGGGAGGACTTCCTATGGCTACACCTTC. Encoded protein: CSGRTSYGYTF.